The 26 T cell receptor beta chains reported below all come from one sample, sequenced in a study of cytomegalovirus exposure and HLA in healthy donors. The PCR was carried out with 60 Vbeta primers and 13 Jbeta primers. The table came from immunoSEQ multiplex PCR; TCRdb's copy has only in-frame clones and leaves some out. Here the sample spans roughly 140,000 clones, about 82% being singletons. The material sequenced was PBMCs. Source of these receptors: a man aged 25 to 45 in good health and CMV-seronegative.

This chain joins TRBV6-6 and TRBJ1-1; D call uncertain. With 7 bases removed from V and 11 bases from J, the gap between germline ends came to 26 bases. Germline CDR1 and CDR2: MNHNY and SVGAGI (reference sequence). This CDR3 comprises 15 residues. This CDR3 is CASINVLYPNVTAFF. In DNA form, the CDR3 reads TGTGCCAGCATTAATGTTCTATACCCAAATGTAACGGCTTTCTTT.

This clone has just a few counts. The chain links TRBV19 to TRBJ1-1; D is unresolved. The CDR3 is 14 amino acids. From germline, CDR1 is LNHDA and CDR2 SQIVND (reference sequence). The germline V and J ends were trimmed by 1 base and 4 bases, with 10 bases remaining between them. The DNA for the CDR3 is TGTGCCAGTAGTATAGGCCCGAGTTCCACTGAAGCTTTCTTT. This translates into CASSIGPSSTEAFF.

This clone showed up just a few times. The chain is built from TRBV5-5 and TRBJ2-7; D gene unclear. The CDR3 runs 12 residues. CDR1 is SGHKS and CDR2 is YYEKEE in the germline V gene (reference sequence). Trimming left V 1 base short and J 5 bases short, with 7 bases between. CDR3 sequence (DNA): TGTGCCAGCAGCTTGCCCCCCAACGAGCAGTACTTC. It specifies CASSLPPNEQYF.

The genes are TRBV10-3 and TRBJ2-7; D perhaps matches TRBD1 (6 bases). The CDR3 extends over 14 amino acids. V gave up 8 bases and J gave up 2 bases, with 16 bases separating them. CDR1 ENHRY and CDR2 SYGVKD come from the germline V gene. CDR3 sequence (DNA): TGTGCCATCGGAGTGGTTGCAGGGGCCTACGAGCAGTACTTC. This sequence encodes CAIGVVAGAYEQYF.

The rearrangement uses TRBV18 and TRBJ1-1; TRBD1 matches 7 bases. There are 14 residues in the CDR3. The V and J ends lost 2 bases and 9 bases, in that order; junction bases with no gene match: 9. Germline V lookup: CDR1 KGHSH, CDR2 LQKENI. The CDR3 loop reads CASSPGMGTEKAFF. The CDR3 DNA sequence: TGTGCCAGCTCACCAGGGATGGGGACAGAGAAAGCTTTCTTT. The full variable domain, rest sourced from reference TRBV18 and TRBJ1-1, is NAGVMQNPRHLVRRRGQEARLRCSPMKGHSHVYWYRQLPEEGLKFMVYLQKENIIDESGMPKERFSAEFPKEGPSILRIQQVVRGDSAAYFCASSPGMGTEKAFFGQGTRLTVV.

This clone has just one count. Here the CDR3 DNA reads TGTGCCAGCAGTGCCGACAGGGGGCTCGAGTATAATTCACCCCTCCACTTT. Amino acid sequence: CASSADRGLEYNSPLHF. This sequence joins TRBV27 and TRBJ1-6, with 10 positions matching TRBD1. The V segment lost 5 bases and the J segment 4 bases; nucleotides outside the gene matches: 8. The CDR3 is 17 residues long. Germline lookup yields CDR1 MNHEY and CDR2 SMNVEV (reference sequence).

This rearrangement joins TRBV19 to TRBJ1-1; 8 nucleotides align to TRBD1. With 8 bases clipped from V and 7 bases from J, the junction kept 9 bases outside the gene matches. The CDR3 covers 13 residues. Per the germline V gene, CDR1 is LNHDA and CDR2 is SQIVND (reference sequence). The CDR3 sequence: CASGQGYSNEAFF. As DNA, the CDR3 is TGTGCCAGTGGACAGGGCTATTCTAATGAAGCTTTCTTT.

The V gene is TRBV6-5, the J gene TRBJ1-2; D call uncertain. CDR3 size: 13 residues. Trimming removed 6 bases at V and 4 bases at J, with 12 bases between. Per the germline V gene, CDR1 is MNHEY and CDR2 is SVGAGI. The CDR3 sequence: CASSHEATYGYTF. CDR3 nucleotide sequence: TGTGCCAGCAGCCACGAGGCTACCTATGGCTACACCTTC.

This clone showed up just a few times. This sequence joins TRBV4-1 and TRBJ1-3, with D possibly TRBD1 on 6 matching bases. V shed 6 bases and J shed 0 bases, with 12 bases lying between them. The CDR3 is 15 residues long. Germline values: CDR1 MGHRA, CDR2 YSYEKL. CDR3 in amino acids: CASSFDRNSGNTIYF. CDR3 bases: TGCGCCAGCAGTTTCGACAGGAACTCTGGAAACACCATATATTTT.

V usage is TRBV9 and J usage is TRBJ1-3; no reliable D call. The CDR3 is made up of 17 amino acids. Trimming pared 0 bases from V and 0 bases from J, leaving 13 bases between. Germline-derived CDR1 and CDR2 are SGDLS and YYNGEE. The CDR3 DNA sequence: TGTGCCAGCAGCGTAGTCGCCGGGAGGCCCTCTGGAAACACCATATATTTT. Translated, it gives CASSVVAGRPSGNTIYF.

As regards this clone: A read error may account for a junction end that differs from germline. The chain joins TRBV5-1 to TRBJ2-7; 7 nucleotides agree with TRBD2. The CDR3 totals 12 residues. Per the germline V gene, CDR1 is SGHRS and CDR2 is YFSETQ. Here the CDR3 reads CASSPGEGSAEF. The CDR3 DNA reads TGCGCCAGCAGCCCGGGGGAGGGTTCGGCTGAGTTC.

The V and J genes are TRBV27 and TRBJ2-3; 8 nucleotides match TRBD2. V shed 4 bases and J 1 base; nucleotides not matched to a gene: 10. Looked up from germline, CDR1 is MNHEY and CDR2 is SMNVEV (reference sequence). This CDR3 has 17 residues. CDR3 amino acids: CASSSQGGRGGTDTQYF. In DNA form, the CDR3 reads TGTGCCAGCAGTTCCCAGGGTGGGCGGGGGGGCACAGATACGCAGTATTTT.

The J gene is TRBJ2-3, the V gene TRBV15, with 8 nucleotides matching TRBD2. V gave up 1 base and J gave up 3 bases; unmatched junction bases: 6. CDR1 and CDR2 (germline): LNHNV, YYDKDF (reference sequence). The CDR3 has 16 amino acids. The CDR3 spells CATSRGTGTRTDTQYF. CDR3 bases: TGTGCCACCAGCAGAGGGACCGGGACTAGGACAGATACGCAGTATTTT.

The rearrangement joins TRBV21-1 to TRBJ1-4; the table's D call TRBD1 went unverified against the DNA. TRBV21-1 is designated a pseudogene. The CDR3 runs 14 residues. The CDR3 DNA sequence: TGTGCCAGCAGCACCAGGACAGCAAATGAAAAACTGTTTTTT. Translated, it gives CASSTRTANEKLFF.

The chain is built from TRBV15 and TRBJ1-2; D perhaps matches TRBD1 (6 bases). Trimming removed 0 bases from V and 7 bases from J, with 12 bases in between. This CDR3 contains 14 residues. The germline gives CDR1 LNHNV, CDR2 YYDKDF (reference sequence). The CDR3 sequence: CATSRDPGGGGYTF. The CDR3 nucleotides are TGTGCCACCAGCAGAGACCCGGGGGGCGGTGGCTACACCTTC.

This chain joins TRBV18 and TRBJ2-7; 7 bases fit TRBD2. J gave up 4 bases and V 6 bases, and 6 bases lay outside the gene matches. The CDR3 sequence is 13 residues long. Germline V gene lookup returns CDR1 KGHSH and CDR2 LQKENI. CDR3 sequence: CASSRTSRYEQYF. In nucleotides, the CDR3 is TGTGCCAGCTCTCGGACTAGTCGGTACGAGCAGTACTTC.

The J gene is TRBJ2-2, the V gene TRBV4-1; D is possibly TRBD2 (6 bases). Trimming stripped 4 bases from V and 7 bases from J, with 13 bases between. CDR1 is MGHRA and CDR2 is YSYEKL in the germline V gene. The CDR3 spans 14 residues. For the CDR3, the DNA is TGCGCCAGCAGCCGCGGACTATCCATCGGGGAGCTGTTTTTT. Translated, it gives CASSRGLSIGELFF.

Comment on this clone: An end of the junction does not agree with germline; a read error may underlie this. The V call is TRBV5-1, the J call TRBJ2-5; TRBD2 matches at 9 bases. Germline-derived CDR1 and CDR2 are SGHRS and YFSETQ. This CDR3 contains 14 residues. CDR3 in DNA: TGCGCCAGCAGGGGCGGGGGGGGCCCAGAGACCCGGTACTTC. This gives the protein CASRGGGGPETRYF. The variable domain in full, with the rest retrieved from reference TRBV5-1 and TRBJ2-5, is KAGVTQTPRYLIKTRGQQVTLSCSPISGHRSVSWYQQTPGQGLQFLFEYFSETQRNKGNFPGRFSGRQFSNSRSEMNVSTLELGDSALYLCASRGGGGPETRYFGPGTRLLVL.

Worth noting for this clone: The junction differs from germline at one of its ends, possibly a read error. This rearrangement joins TRBV6-1 to TRBJ1-5, with D hard to call. Germline lookup yields CDR1 MNHNS and CDR2 SASEGT. This CDR3 comprises 15 residues. CDR3 bases: TGTGCCAGCAGTGAAGCCCAGATTAGCAATCAGCCCCAGAATTTT. This translates into CASSEAQISNQPQNF.

The chain uses TRBV29-1 and TRBJ2-3, with a weak D call TRBD2 (7 bases). Germline V lookup: CDR1 SQVTM, CDR2 ANQGSEA. Trimming removed 2 bases from V and 5 bases from J, with 14 bases in between. This CDR3 spans 14 amino acids. CDR3 bases: TGCAGCGTTGAAAGGGGGGGGTTGGGAGATACGCAGTATTTT. It yields the protein CSVERGGLGDTQYF.

This rearrangement joins TRBV2 to TRBJ2-2, with D maybe TRBD2 (7 bases). The CDR3 sequence is 15 residues long. Germline CDR1 reads SNHLY; CDR2 reads FYNNEI. Trimming left V 11 bases short and J 1 base short, with 17 bases between. DNA of the CDR3: TGTGCCCGCGGGGGCCTAAGGGGGAACACCGGGGAGCTGTTTTTT. Amino acid sequence: CARGGLRGNTGELFF. Combining the CDR3 with reference TRBV2 and TRBJ2-2 gives the whole variable domain EPEVTQTPSHQVTQMGQEVILRCVPISNHLYFYWYRQILGQKVEFLVSFYNNEISEKSEIFDDQFSVERPDGSNFTLKIRSTKLEDSAMYFCARGGLRGNTGELFFGEGSRLTVL.

As to this clone: Other DNA sequences from this sample encode an identical CDR3 as well. The rearrangement links TRBV19 to TRBJ1-1, with TRBD1 as a possible D gene (5 bases). The germline V gene encodes CDR1 LNHDA and CDR2 SQIVND (reference sequence). The CDR3 runs 14 residues. Trimming took off 5 bases at V and 4 bases at J, with 14 bases between the two ends. CDR3: CASSWGRGGTEAFF. The DNA of the CDR3 is TGTGCCAGTAGTTGGGGGAGGGGTGGCACTGAAGCTTTCTTT. Based on the CDR3 plus reference TRBV19 and TRBJ1-1, the full variable domain is DGGITQSPKYLFRKEGQNVTLSCEQNLNHDAMYWYRQDPGQGLRLIYYSQIVNDFQKGDIAEGYSVSREKKESFPLTVTSAQKNPTAFYLCASSWGRGGTEAFFGQGTRLTVV.

This clone is a singleton in its sample. V usage is TRBV29-1 and J usage is TRBJ1-2; D is uncertain. The ends were cut back, 7 bases at V and 3 bases at J, with 12 bases in the middle. The CDR3 sequence is 12 residues long. Germline lookup yields CDR1 SQVTM and CDR2 ANQGSEA. The CDR3 spells CSAYTSDYGYTF. DNA of the CDR3: TGCAGCGCGTATACCAGCGACTATGGCTACACCTTC.

CDR3 residues: CASSPPGQNTEAFF. The CDR3 nucleotides are TGTGCCAGCTCACCACCGGGACAGAACACTGAAGCTTTCTTT. The J gene is TRBJ1-1, the V gene TRBV18, with a weak D call TRBD1 (6 bases). V shed 0 bases and J shed 1 base, with 6 bases lying between them. CDR1 and CDR2 (germline): KGHSH, LQKENI. The CDR3 runs to 14 residues.

The CDR3 nucleotides read TGTGCCAGCAGCTTAGCGCGACAGACCGCCTCTGGAAACACCATATATTTT. It codes for CASSLARQTASGNTIYF. This chain connects TRBV7-9 to TRBJ1-3; TRBD1 is a possible D gene (5 bases). Trimming left V 0 bases short and J 0 bases short, with 12 bases between. This CDR3 spans 17 amino acids. Germline values: CDR1 SEHNR, CDR2 FQNEAQ (reference sequence).

The J gene is TRBJ2-1, the V gene TRBV21-1; the D segment call TRBD2 is taken from the table without a DNA check. TRBV21-1 is a recognized pseudogene. The CDR3 is 19 residues long. This chain's CDR3 is CASSKVFGASGRDNNEQFF. The CDR3 nucleotides are TGTGCCAGCAGCAAAGTTTTTGGGGCTAGCGGGAGAGACAACAATGAGCAGTTCTTC.